The 13 T cell receptor beta chains below come from one sample, sequenced in a study of synovial regulatory T cells in juvenile arthritis. The synovial samples were synovial fluid, paired with peripheral blood from each active arthritis patient. Assay: immunoSEQ multiplex PCR; the TCRdb copy retains only in-frame clones and omits some. The listing records roughly 3,000 clones. Sequencing was performed on Treg cells from the synovium. These receptors were taken from a donor aged 2-30 years with juvenile idiopathic arthritis.

The chain has TRBV4-1 and TRBJ2-2; checking the TCRdb D call of TRBD1 is not possible without DNA. CDR3 length: 16 residues. No DNA is given. Germline V gives CDR1 MGHRA, CDR2 YSYEKL. This chain's CDR3 is CASSPTGAANTGELFF.

The chain joins TRBV27 to TRBJ2-7; TCRdb lists TRBD2, though no DNA is available to test this call. The CDR3 runs to 11 residues. No DNA sequence is on record. CDR1 is MNHEY, CDR2 SMNVEV, per germline (reference sequence). CDR3 amino acids: CASSDYYEQYF.

The V gene is TRBV11-2, the J gene TRBJ2-7; TCRdb's D call, TRBD1, is unchecked because there is no DNA. Germline-derived CDR1 and CDR2 are SGHAT and FQNNGV. The CDR3 consists of 17 residues. No DNA is given. CDR3: CASSLDRPFRGEYEQYF.

Measured by frequency, this clone is medium-sized. J is TRBJ1-4 and V is TRBV19. This CDR3 is built from 11 residues. No DNA appears here. Germline V gives CDR1 LNHDA, CDR2 SQIVND (reference sequence). The CDR3 reads CASSIREKLFF.

V gene TRBV19 combines with J gene TRBJ1-5; TCRdb's D call of TRBD1 is untestable without DNA. Germline lookup yields CDR1 LNHDA and CDR2 SQIVND (reference sequence). The CDR3 is 17 residues long. No DNA appears here. The CDR3 loop is CASSNAGTGAGNQPQHF.

This clone shows up as medium-sized by frequency. The CDR3 spells CASSLVRGAETQYF. The chain is built from TRBV5-6 and TRBJ2-5; lacking DNA, the TRBD1 call made by TCRdb goes unchecked. The germline V gene has CDR1 SGHDT and CDR2 YYEEEE. The CDR3 totals 14 residues. No DNA is listed.

Considering frequency, this clone is large. The rearrangement uses TRBV10-3 and TRBJ1-6; there is no DNA to check the TCRdb D call of TRBD1. Germline CDR1 ENHRY, CDR2 SYGVKD. The CDR3 sequence is 14 residues long. No DNA sequence was recorded. The chain's CDR3 is CATHQGQWNSPLHF.

The genes are TRBV5-1 and TRBJ2-1; TCRdb returns TRBD2, unconfirmable since there is no DNA. Germline lookup yields CDR1 SGHRS and CDR2 YFSETQ. The CDR3 loop spans 17 amino acids. DNA is not on record. CDR3 sequence: CASSLRQTSSAYNEQFF. Combining the CDR3 with reference TRBV5-1 and TRBJ2-1 gives the whole variable domain KAGVTQTPRYLIKTRGQQVTLSCSPISGHRSVSWYQQTPGQGLQFLFEYFSETQRNKGNFPGRFSGRQFSNSRSEMNVSTLELGDSALYLCASSLRQTSSAYNEQFFGPGTRLTVL.

This clone shows up as medium-sized (0.01 to 0.1%) by frequency. The J gene is TRBJ1-2, the V gene TRBV7-8; TCRdb picks TRBD1, but there is no DNA to check that call. Germline V gene lookup returns CDR1 SGHVS and CDR2 FQNEAQ. This CDR3 spans 13 amino acids. No nucleotide data were recorded. The CDR3 spells CASSLGTIYGYTF.

The chain couples TRBV6-1 to TRBJ2-7; TCRdb's D call, TRBD2, is unchecked because there is no DNA. CDR1 MNHNS and CDR2 SASEGT come from the germline V gene. The CDR3 loop spans 14 amino acids. No DNA is listed. The CDR3 region is CASTERALSYEQYF.

This chain links TRBV15 with TRBJ2-6. Germline CDR1 and CDR2: LNHNV and YYDKDF (reference sequence). The CDR3 spans 18 residues. No DNA is given. The chain's CDR3 is CATSRGGLRVAGANVLTF.

The V and J genes are TRBV9 and TRBJ1-2; TCRdb's D gene call, TRBD1, goes unchecked for lack of DNA. The CDR3 loop spans 14 amino acids. No DNA is given. Germline V gives CDR1 SGDLS, CDR2 YYNGEE. CDR3 region: CASSVGAVNYGYTF. The full variable domain, rest sourced from reference TRBV9 and TRBJ1-2, is DSGVTQTPKHLITATGQRVTLRCSPRSGDLSVYWYQQSLDQGLQFLIQYYNGEERAKGNILERFSAQQFPDLHSELNLSSLELGDSALYFCASSVGAVNYGYTFGSGTRLTVV.

This clone is identified as medium-sized from frequency. This chain uses TRBV6-5 with TRBJ1-1. Germline V lookup: CDR1 MNHEY, CDR2 SVGAGI. CDR3 length equals 14 residues. The entry carries no DNA sequence. The CDR3 reads CASSYRGWNTEAFF.